Listed below are T cell receptor beta chains from one sample, sequenced in a study of blood T cell dynamics during melanoma immunotherapy. The method was immunoSEQ multiplex PCR; TCRdb's version includes in-frame clones alone and lacks a portion of them. The repertoire holds under 15,000 clones, with approximately 90% as singletons. The source was blood, collected from a patient treated with checkpoint blockade. These receptors all stem from a human donor with melanoma. CDR3s include the opening cysteine and the closing phenylalanine or tryptophan. A D gene is named only where the DNA matches it firmly. The size entry is marked missing in some rows and otherwise reads once, few, many or a size class.

j_call,v_call,d_call,clone_size,cdr3_nt,cdr3_aa
TRBJ2-3,TRBV7-9,NA,once,TGTGCCAGCAGCTTAGCGGTGGCAACAGATACGCAGTATTTT,CASSLAVATDTQYF
TRBJ2-7,TRBV5-1,TRBD2,NA,TGCGCCAGCAGCTTGTTTGGACTAGGCTCCTCCTACGAGCAGTACTTC,CASSLFGLGSSYEQYF
TRBJ1-2,TRBV6-6,NA,NA,TGTGCCAGCAGCAACGGACCGTCCGGCTACACCTTC,CASSNGPSGYTF
TRBJ2-2,TRBV9,NA,NA,TGTGCCAGCAGCACGACCCCCGGTCTGGCAGCGAACACCGGGGAGCTGTTTTTT,CASSTTPGLAANTGELFF
TRBJ2-7,TRBV28,NA,NA,TGTGCCAGCAGAGTCCAGTCCTCCTACGAGCAGTACTTC,CASRVQSSYEQYF
TRBJ2-7,TRBV6-5,NA,NA,TGTGCCAGCAGTTACGCTGCGGGGCTCTACGAGCAGTACTTC,CASSYAAGLYEQYF
TRBJ1-2,TRBV7-2,TRBD1,NA,TGTGCCAGCAGCTTAAGGTGGGACAGGGTTGCACATGGCTACACCTTC,CASSLRWDRVAHGYTF
TRBJ2-3,TRBV14,NA,NA,TGTGCCAGCAGCCAAGTGGGGGGAGTGGCAGATACGCAGTATTTT,CASSQVGGVADTQYF
TRBJ2-7,TRBV25-1,NA,NA,TGTGCCAGCAGTGATGCCGGGGCCAGCTCCTACGAGCAGTACTTC,CASSDAGASSYEQYF
TRBJ1-3,TRBV7-3,TRBD1,NA,TGTGCCAGCAGCCGAGGACAGGGGGAAAGTGGAAACACCATATATTTT,CASSRGQGESGNTIYF